The 21 T cell receptor beta chains presented below share a single source sample, sequenced in a study of blood T cell repertoires in COVID-19. TCRdb's table, derived via immunoSEQ multiplex PCR, lists solely in-frame clones and lacks some. The repertoire includes roughly 240,000 clones, more than 70% of them detected once, and 2% to 2.5% sits in the top ten. The specimen sequenced was PBMCs or T cells enriched from blood (not recorded which). The receptors originated from a woman in her forties with acute COVID-19.

The chain recombines TRBV6-5 with TRBJ1-2, with D maybe TRBD1 (6 bases). There are 12 residues in the CDR3. The germline CDR1 and CDR2 sequences are MNHEY and SVGAGI. Trimming left V 7 bases short and J 8 bases short, with 14 bases between. The CDR3, as DNA: TGTGCCAGCAACAGGGCCCAGGGCGGCTACACCTTC. It specifies CASNRAQGGYTF.

The V call is TRBV7-9, the J call TRBJ2-5, with D possibly TRBD1 on 5 matching bases. CDR3 length equals 13 residues. Germline CDR1 reads SEHNR; CDR2 reads FQNEAQ (reference sequence). V was cut by 2 bases and J by 5 bases, with 9 bases left in between. The CDR3 DNA reads as TGTGCCAGCAGCTTATCAGGGTGGGAGACCCAGTACTTC. Translating it yields CASSLSGWETQYF.

V usage is TRBV24-1 and J usage is TRBJ1-2; TRBD1 is a possible D gene (5 bases). This CDR3 has 14 amino acids. CDR1 KGHDR and CDR2 SFDVKD come from the germline V gene. V dropped 4 bases and J dropped 0 bases, with 8 bases sitting between them. The CDR3: CATSDGGTNYGYTF. The CDR3 DNA sequence: TGTGCCACCAGTGACGGGGGGACTAACTATGGCTACACCTTC.

The genes are TRBV27 and TRBJ2-3, with D perhaps TRBD1 (5 bases). V was shortened by 4 bases and J by 1 base, with 9 bases between the two germline ends. Germline CDR1 is MNHEY and CDR2 is SMNVEV (reference sequence). The CDR3 spans 14 residues. CDR3 sequence: CASSSDRGTDTQYF. The CDR3 bases are TGTGCCAGCAGTTCAGACAGAGGCACAGATACGCAGTATTTT.

J is TRBJ2-7 and V is TRBV7-2; 13 bases are shared with TRBD2. The junction had 5 bases not matched to a gene; V was cut back by 5 bases and J by 4 bases. The germline V gene encodes CDR1 SGHTA and CDR2 FQGNSA. CDR3 length: 15 amino acids. The CDR3 sequence: CASSITSGGAYEQYF. The CDR3 nucleotides are TGTGCCAGCAGCATCACTAGCGGGGGGGCGTACGAGCAGTACTTC.

The chain employs TRBV6-2 or TRBV6-3 and TRBJ2-7; D remains unclear. V gave up 6 bases and J gave up 0 bases, with 9 bases separating them. Per the germline V gene, CDR1 is MNHEY and CDR2 is SVGEGT. The CDR3 runs to 13 residues. The CDR3 region is CASSQSLSYEQYF. The CDR3 nucleotides read TGTGCCAGCAGCCAAAGCCTCTCCTACGAGCAGTACTTC.

The chain couples TRBV7-2 to TRBJ2-1; D unresolved. Germline V CDR1 and CDR2: SGHTA, FQGNSA. V was cut by 1 base and J by 0 bases, with 7 bases left in between. This CDR3 has 15 amino acids. The CDR3 sequence is CASSLDVSSYNEQFF. Written as DNA, the CDR3 is TGTGCCAGCAGCTTAGACGTTAGCTCCTACAATGAGCAGTTCTTC.

This sequence joins TRBV4-3 and TRBJ2-7, with a tentative D call TRBD2 (5 bases). CDR3 length: 14 residues. V was shortened by 4 bases and J by 1 base, with 11 bases between the two germline ends. Germline CDR1 is LGHNA and CDR2 is YSLEER. This chain's CDR3 is CASSPAPGSYEQYF. The CDR3 DNA sequence: TGCGCCAGCAGCCCCGCTCCGGGGTCCTACGAGCAGTACTTC.

This rearrangement joins TRBV5-1 to TRBJ2-2, with TRBD2 matching over 8 bases. The ends lost 4 bases at V and 6 bases at J; junction bases unmatched: 5. The germline V gene has CDR1 SGHRS and CDR2 YFSETQ. This CDR3 has 14 amino acids. The CDR3 DNA sequence: TGCGCCAGCAGCCGCAGAGCGGGAGCCGGGGAGCTGTTTTTT. Its protein is CASSRRAGAGELFF.

The CDR3 DNA follows: TGCAGTGCTAGCAGGGGGCTCGAGGCTTTCTTT. Its protein product is CSASRGLEAFF. V and J are TRBV20-1 and TRBJ1-1, with 8 bases matching TRBD1. V lost 3 bases and J lost 11; bases outside the gene matches: 5. Germline V gene data show CDR1 as DFQATT and CDR2 as SNEGSKA (reference sequence). This CDR3 comprises 11 residues.

This clone showed up just once. This chain links TRBV21-1 with TRBJ1-1; TRBD1, the D gene given by the table, was not confirmed from the DNA. TRBV21-1 is a recognized pseudogene. This CDR3 region has 16 residues. The CDR3 loop is CASSKVRAGDNTEAFF. CDR3 coding DNA: TGTGCCAGCAGCAAAGTCAGGGCAGGGGACAACACTGAAGCTTTCTTT.

The chain uses TRBV5-1 and TRBJ1-2; tentative D call: TRBD1 (6 bases). This CDR3 has 14 amino acids. Germline loops: CDR1 SGHRS, CDR2 YFSETQ. Trimming shortened V by 3 bases and J by 4 bases, and 13 bases separated the two germline ends. CDR3 in amino acids: CASSWVDSSYGYTF. CDR3 coding DNA: TGCGCCAGCAGCTGGGTGGACAGTTCCTATGGCTACACCTTC.

V usage is TRBV30 and J usage is TRBJ1-4; possible D gene TRBD1, 5 bases. V was shortened by 4 bases and J by 10 bases, with 22 bases between the two germline ends. This CDR3 is built from 15 residues. Looked up from germline, CDR1 is GTSNPN and CDR2 is SVGIG (reference sequence). This CDR3 reads CAWTVRGDLRGKLFF. The DNA of the CDR3 is TGTGCCTGGACCGTTAGGGGCGATTTAAGGGGAAAACTGTTTTTT.

The chain combines TRBV5-6 with TRBJ1-1; 7 nucleotides agree with TRBD1. The germline V gene has CDR1 SGHDT and CDR2 YYEEEE. The V segment lost 4 bases and the J segment 10 bases; nucleotides outside the gene matches: 13. The CDR3 contains 14 residues. The CDR3 spells CASSPAGRQGVAFF. As DNA, the CDR3 is TGTGCCAGCAGCCCCGCAGGTAGGCAGGGGGTAGCTTTCTTT.

V gene TRBV7-9 combines with J gene TRBJ2-2, with 7 bases that match TRBD2. V was pared by 4 bases and J by 4 bases, with 6 bases of the junction left unmatched. The CDR3 sequence is 15 residues long. The germline gives CDR1 SEHNR, CDR2 FQNEAQ (reference sequence). CDR3 in DNA: TGTGCCAGCAGCTGGGGAGGGGTCGGCACCGGGGAGCTGTTTTTT. This translates into CASSWGGVGTGELFF.

The rearrangement uses TRBV5-8 and TRBJ2-1; 15 bases are shared with TRBD2. V was pared by 2 bases and J by 7 bases, with 1 base of the junction left unmatched. The germline gives CDR1 SGHTS, CDR2 YDEGEE. This CDR3 has 15 amino acids. CDR3: CASSFGTSGRNEQFF. CDR3 in DNA: TGTGCCAGCAGCTTCGGGACTAGCGGGAGGAATGAGCAGTTCTTC.

Here the CDR3 DNA reads TGCAGTGCTAGAGATCTGGAGACCCAGTACTTC. Translating it yields CSARDLETQYF. The chain is built from TRBV20-1 and TRBJ2-5; D remains ambiguous. The CDR3 has 11 amino acids. V shed 0 bases and J shed 5 bases, with 4 bases lying between them. Germline V CDR1 and CDR2: DFQATT, SNEGSKA (reference sequence).

The chain links TRBV23-1 to TRBJ1-6; 7 bases are shared with TRBD1. TRBV23-1 is an open reading frame whose function is uncertain. The CDR3 contains 16 residues. J was trimmed by 6 bases and V by 0 bases; bases with no gene match: 5. The CDR3 protein is CASSQSDRSRNSPLHF. The CDR3, as DNA: TGCGCCAGCAGTCAATCGGACAGGAGCCGTAATTCACCCCTCCACTTT.

The genes are TRBV5-1 and TRBJ1-1; 11 bases map to TRBD1. This CDR3 is 16 amino acids long. V lost 4 bases, J lost 1 base, and 6 bases stayed unmatched. Germline V gene lookup returns CDR1 SGHRS and CDR2 YFSETQ. The CDR3 nucleotides read TGCGCCAGCAGCGCCGGGACAGGGGGAACGAACACTGAAGCTTTCTTT. Translation gives CASSAGTGGTNTEAFF.

This clone was counted only a few times. The chain combines TRBV6-1 with TRBJ2-2; D is unclear. Germline lookup yields CDR1 MNHNS and CDR2 SASEGT. With 3 bases removed from V and 4 bases from J, the gap between germline ends came to 6 bases. The CDR3 covers 13 residues. The CDR3 sequence is CASSERLTGELFF. Written as DNA, the CDR3 is TGTGCCAGCAGTGAGAGACTCACCGGGGAGCTGTTTTTT.

V gene TRBV25-1 combines with J gene TRBJ2-3; the match to TRBD1 covers 8 bases. The CDR3 sequence is 14 residues long. CDR1 is MGHDK and CDR2 is SYGVNS in the germline V gene. With 3 bases clipped from V and 3 bases from J, the junction kept 2 bases outside the gene matches. As DNA, the CDR3 is TGTGCCAGCAGTGATCACAGGGGGACAGATACGCAGTATTTT. Its protein is CASSDHRGTDTQYF.